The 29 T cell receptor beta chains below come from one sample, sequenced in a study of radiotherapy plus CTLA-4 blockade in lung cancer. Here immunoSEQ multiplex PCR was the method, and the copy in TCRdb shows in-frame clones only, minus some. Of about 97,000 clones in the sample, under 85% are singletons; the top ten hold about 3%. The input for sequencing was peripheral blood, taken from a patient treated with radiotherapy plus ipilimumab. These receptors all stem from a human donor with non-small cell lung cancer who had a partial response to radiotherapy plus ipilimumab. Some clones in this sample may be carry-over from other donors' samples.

This CDR3 is CASSFGLSWNTDTQYF. CDR3 in DNA: TGTGCCAGCAGCTTCGGACTTTCATGGAACACAGATACGCAGTATTTT. V usage is TRBV5-6 and J usage is TRBJ2-3; a weak D match, TRBD2 (5 bases). Trimming removed 2 bases from V and 2 bases from J, with 15 bases in between. There are 16 residues in the CDR3. Looked up from germline, CDR1 is SGHDT and CDR2 is YYEEEE.

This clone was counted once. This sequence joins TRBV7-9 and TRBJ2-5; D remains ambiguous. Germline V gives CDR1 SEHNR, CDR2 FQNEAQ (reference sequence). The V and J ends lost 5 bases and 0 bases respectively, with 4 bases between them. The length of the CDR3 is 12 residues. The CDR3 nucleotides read TGTGCCAGCAGCCAGTACCAAGAGACCCAGTACTTC. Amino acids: CASSQYQETQYF.

In nucleotides, the CDR3 is TGTGCCAGCAGCAGAAGGACAGGGGGCCCCTACGAGCAGTACTTC. Translating it yields CASSRRTGGPYEQYF. The chain combines TRBV7-9 with TRBJ2-7, with 11 bases aligning to TRBD1. CDR1 and CDR2 from the germline V gene are SEHNR and FQNEAQ (reference sequence). There are 15 residues in the CDR3. V lost 5 bases and J lost 2; bases outside the gene matches: 5. The full variable domain, its missing parts supplied by reference TRBV7-9 and TRBJ2-7, is DTGVSQNPRHKITKRGQNVTFRCDPISEHNRLYWYRQTLGQGPEFLTYFQNEAQLEKSRLLSDRFSAERPKGSFSTLEIQRTEQGDSAMYLCASSRRTGGPYEQYFGPGTRLTVT.

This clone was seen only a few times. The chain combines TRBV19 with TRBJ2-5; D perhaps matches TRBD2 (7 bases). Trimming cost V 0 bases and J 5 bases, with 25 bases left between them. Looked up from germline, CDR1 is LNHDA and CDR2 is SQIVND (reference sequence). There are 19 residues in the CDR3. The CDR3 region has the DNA TGTGCCAGTAGTATAGATTTAGGGGGGGGGCCAGGGATGTCGGAGACCCAGTACTTC. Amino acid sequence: CASSIDLGGGPGMSETQYF.

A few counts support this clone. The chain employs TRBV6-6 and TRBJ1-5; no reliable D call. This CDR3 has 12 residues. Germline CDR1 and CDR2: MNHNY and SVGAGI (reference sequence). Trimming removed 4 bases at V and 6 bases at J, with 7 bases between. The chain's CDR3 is CASSSSVQPQHF. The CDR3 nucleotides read TGTGCCAGCAGTTCGTCGGTTCAGCCCCAGCATTTT.

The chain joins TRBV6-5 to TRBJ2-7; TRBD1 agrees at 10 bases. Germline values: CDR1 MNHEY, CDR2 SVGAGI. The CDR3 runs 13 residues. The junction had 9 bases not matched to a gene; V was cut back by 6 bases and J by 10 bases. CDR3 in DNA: TGTGCCAGCAGAGGGGGACAGGGGATCCCACAGTACTTC. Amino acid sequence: CASRGGQGIPQYF.

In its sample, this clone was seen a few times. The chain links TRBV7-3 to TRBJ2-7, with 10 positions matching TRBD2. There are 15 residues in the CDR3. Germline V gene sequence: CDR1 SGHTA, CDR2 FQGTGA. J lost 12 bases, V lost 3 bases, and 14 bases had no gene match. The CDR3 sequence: CASSLSGSGRGVLYF. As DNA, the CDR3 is TGTGCCAGCAGCTTGAGTGGAAGCGGGAGGGGGGTGCTGTACTTC.

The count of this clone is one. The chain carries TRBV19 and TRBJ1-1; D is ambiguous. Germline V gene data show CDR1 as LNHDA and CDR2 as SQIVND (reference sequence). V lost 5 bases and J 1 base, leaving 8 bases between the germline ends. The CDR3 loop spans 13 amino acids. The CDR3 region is CASSRQENTEAFF. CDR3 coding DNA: TGTGCCAGTAGTCGACAAGAGAACACTGAAGCTTTCTTT.

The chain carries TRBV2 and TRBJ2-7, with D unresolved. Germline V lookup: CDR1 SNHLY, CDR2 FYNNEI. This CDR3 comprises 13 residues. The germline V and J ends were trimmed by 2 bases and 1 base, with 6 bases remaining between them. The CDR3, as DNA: TGTGCCAGCAGTGAACCCCGGTCCTACGAGCAGTACTTC. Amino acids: CASSEPRSYEQYF. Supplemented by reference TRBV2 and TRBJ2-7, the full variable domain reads EPEVTQTPSHQVTQMGQEVILRCVPISNHLYFYWYRQILGQKVEFLVSFYNNEISEKSEIFDDQFSVERPDGSNFTLKIRSTKLEDSAMYFCASSEPRSYEQYFGPGTRLTVT.

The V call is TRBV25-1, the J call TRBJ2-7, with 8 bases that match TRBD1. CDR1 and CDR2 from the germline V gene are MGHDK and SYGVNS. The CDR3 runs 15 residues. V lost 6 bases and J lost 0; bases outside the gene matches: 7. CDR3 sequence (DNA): TGTGCCAGCAGGGGACAGGCTACGGGCTCCTACGAGCAGTACTTC. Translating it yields CASRGQATGSYEQYF.

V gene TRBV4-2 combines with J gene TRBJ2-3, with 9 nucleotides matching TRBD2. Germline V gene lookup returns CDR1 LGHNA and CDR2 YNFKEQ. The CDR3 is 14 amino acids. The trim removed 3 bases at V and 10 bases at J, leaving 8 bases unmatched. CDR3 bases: TGTGCCAGCAGCCAGAACCTAGCGGGACTATCGCAGTATTTT. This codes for CASSQNLAGLSQYF.

CDR3 coding DNA: TGTGCTAGTGGTCATGGGGACAGCTCATATGGCTACACCTTC. It specifies CASGHGDSSYGYTF. V is TRBV12-5 and J is TRBJ1-2; TRBD1 matches 7 bases. The V segment lost 5 bases and the J segment 5 bases; nucleotides outside the gene matches: 8. The V gene's germline CDR1 is LGHNT and CDR2 FRNRAP. This CDR3 comprises 14 residues.

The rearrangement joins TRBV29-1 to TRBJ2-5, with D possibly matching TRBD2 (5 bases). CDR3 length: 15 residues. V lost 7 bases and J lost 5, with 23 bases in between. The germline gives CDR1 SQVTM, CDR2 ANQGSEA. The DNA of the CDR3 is TGCAGCGCCTCACCACAGCCAACCACGGGGGAGACCCAGTACTTC. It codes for CSASPQPTTGETQYF.

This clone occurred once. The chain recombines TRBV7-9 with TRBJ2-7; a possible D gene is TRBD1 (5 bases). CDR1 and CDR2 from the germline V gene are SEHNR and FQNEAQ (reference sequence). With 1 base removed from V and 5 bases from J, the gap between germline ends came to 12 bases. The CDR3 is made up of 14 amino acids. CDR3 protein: CASSLVGVGDEQYF. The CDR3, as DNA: TGTGCCAGCAGCTTAGTAGGGGTTGGCGACGAGCAGTACTTC.

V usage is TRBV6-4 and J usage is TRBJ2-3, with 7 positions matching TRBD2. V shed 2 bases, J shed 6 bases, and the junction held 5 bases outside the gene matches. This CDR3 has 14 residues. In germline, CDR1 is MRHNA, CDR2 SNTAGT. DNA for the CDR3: TGTGCCAGCAGTGACGGGAGGGCCAGTGATACGCAGTATTTT. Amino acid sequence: CASSDGRASDTQYF.

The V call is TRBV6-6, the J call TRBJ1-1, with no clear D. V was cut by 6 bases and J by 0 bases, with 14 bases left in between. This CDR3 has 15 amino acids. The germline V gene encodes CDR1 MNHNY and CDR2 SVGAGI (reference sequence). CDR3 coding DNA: TGTGCCAGCAGGCCGATCAGAGACATGAACACTGAAGCTTTCTTT. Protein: CASRPIRDMNTEAFF.

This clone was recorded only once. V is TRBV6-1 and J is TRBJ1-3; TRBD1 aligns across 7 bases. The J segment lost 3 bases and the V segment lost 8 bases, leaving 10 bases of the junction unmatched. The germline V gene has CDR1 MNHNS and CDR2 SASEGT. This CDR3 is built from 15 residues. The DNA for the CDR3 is TGTGCCAGCCTTTTGACAGGGAGAGGTGGAAACACCATATATTTT. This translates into CASLLTGRGGNTIYF.

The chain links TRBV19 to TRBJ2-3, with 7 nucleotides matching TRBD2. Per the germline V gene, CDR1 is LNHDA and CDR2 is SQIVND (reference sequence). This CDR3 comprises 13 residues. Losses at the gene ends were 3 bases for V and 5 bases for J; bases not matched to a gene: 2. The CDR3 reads CASSMLAGDTQYF. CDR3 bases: TGTGCCAGTAGTATGTTAGCGGGAGATACGCAGTATTTT.

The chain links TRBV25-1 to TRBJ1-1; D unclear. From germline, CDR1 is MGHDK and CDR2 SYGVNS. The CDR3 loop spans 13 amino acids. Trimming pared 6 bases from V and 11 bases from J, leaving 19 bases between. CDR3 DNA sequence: TGTGCCAGCAGGGGCGCGCCGGGATGGTCGGCTTTCTTT. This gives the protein CASRGAPGWSAFF.

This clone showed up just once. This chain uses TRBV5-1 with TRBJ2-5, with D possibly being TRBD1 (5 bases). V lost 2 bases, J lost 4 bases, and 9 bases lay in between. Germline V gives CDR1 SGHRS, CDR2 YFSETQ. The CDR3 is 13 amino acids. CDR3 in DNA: TGCGCCAGCAGCTTCTTTCAGGGAGAGACCCAGTACTTC. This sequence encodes CASSFFQGETQYF.

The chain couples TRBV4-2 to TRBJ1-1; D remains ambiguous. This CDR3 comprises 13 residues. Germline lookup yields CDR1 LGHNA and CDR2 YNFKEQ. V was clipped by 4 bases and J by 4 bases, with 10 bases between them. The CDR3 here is CASSLWQFTEAFF. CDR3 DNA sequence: TGTGCCAGCAGCCTATGGCAGTTCACTGAAGCTTTCTTT.

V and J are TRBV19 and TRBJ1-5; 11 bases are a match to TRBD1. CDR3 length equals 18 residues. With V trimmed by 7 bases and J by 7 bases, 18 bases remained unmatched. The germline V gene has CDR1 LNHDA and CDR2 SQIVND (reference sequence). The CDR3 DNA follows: TGTGCCAGTACCGCCGGACGGGACAGGGGGTTTTTACGGCAGCCCCAGCATTTT. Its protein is CASTAGRDRGFLRQPQHF.

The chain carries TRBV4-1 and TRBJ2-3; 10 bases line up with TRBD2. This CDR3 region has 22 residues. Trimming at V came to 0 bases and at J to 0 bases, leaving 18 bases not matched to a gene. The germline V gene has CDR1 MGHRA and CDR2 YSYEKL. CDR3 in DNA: TGCGCCAGCAGCCAAGATCCCCCCTATGGGCAAGCGGGGGGGCTCAGCACAGATACGCAGTATTTT. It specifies CASSQDPPYGQAGGLSTDTQYF.

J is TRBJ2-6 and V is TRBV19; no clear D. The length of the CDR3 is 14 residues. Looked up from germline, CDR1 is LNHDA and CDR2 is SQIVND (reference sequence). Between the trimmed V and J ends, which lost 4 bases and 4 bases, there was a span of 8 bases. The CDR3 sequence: CASSSVAGANVLTF. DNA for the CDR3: TGTGCCAGTAGTAGTGTGGCCGGGGCCAACGTCCTGACTTTC.

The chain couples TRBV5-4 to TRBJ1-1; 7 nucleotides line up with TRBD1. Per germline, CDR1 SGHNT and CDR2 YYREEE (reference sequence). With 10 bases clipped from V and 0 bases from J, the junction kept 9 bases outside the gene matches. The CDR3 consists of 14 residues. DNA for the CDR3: TGTGCCCTGGGTACGGGACAGTTGAACACTGAAGCTTTCTTT. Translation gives CALGTGQLNTEAFF.

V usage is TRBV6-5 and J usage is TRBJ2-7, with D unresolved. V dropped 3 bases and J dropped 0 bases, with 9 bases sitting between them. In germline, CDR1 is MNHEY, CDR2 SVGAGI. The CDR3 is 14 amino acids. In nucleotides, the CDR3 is TGTGCCAGCAGTTATGGTCAGAACTCCTACGAGCAGTACTTC. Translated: CASSYGQNSYEQYF.

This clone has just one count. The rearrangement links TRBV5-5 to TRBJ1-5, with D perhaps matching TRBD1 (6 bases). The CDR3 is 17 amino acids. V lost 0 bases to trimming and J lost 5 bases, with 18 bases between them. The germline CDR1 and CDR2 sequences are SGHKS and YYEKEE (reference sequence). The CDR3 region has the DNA TGTGCCAGCAGCTTGGCCCTGACGACAGGTCTCCATCAGCCCCAGCATTTT. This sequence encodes CASSLALTTGLHQPQHF.

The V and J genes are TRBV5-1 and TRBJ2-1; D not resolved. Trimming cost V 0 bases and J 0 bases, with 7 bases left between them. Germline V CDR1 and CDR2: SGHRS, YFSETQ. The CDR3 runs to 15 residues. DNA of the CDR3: TGCGCCAGCAGCTTGGACGGCGGCTCCTACAATGAGCAGTTCTTC. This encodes CASSLDGGSYNEQFF.

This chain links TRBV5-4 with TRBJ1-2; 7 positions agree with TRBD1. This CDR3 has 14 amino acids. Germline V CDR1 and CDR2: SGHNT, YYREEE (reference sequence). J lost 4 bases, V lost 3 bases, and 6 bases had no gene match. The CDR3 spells CASSSRQGTYGYTF. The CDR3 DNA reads TGTGCCAGCAGCTCAAGACAGGGAACCTATGGCTACACCTTC.